Listed below are T cell receptor beta chains from one sample, sequenced in a study of T cells in narcolepsy. Measured with immunoSEQ multiplex PCR; TCRdb has only the in-frame clones, and not every one. The sample shows 30,000 to 35,000 clones, approximately 85% of them seen only once. What was sequenced was CD45RA- memory CD4+ T cells from PBMCs. These receptor sequences come from a human donor with narcolepsy. The CDR3 runs from the conserved cysteine through the conserved F or W.

>TRBJ2-3|TRBV9
CASSVELLTDTQYF
>TRBJ2-7|TRBV4-3
CASSQEGREIDEQYF
>TRBJ1-5|TRBV10-3
CAISEENRVRQPQHF
>TRBJ2-2|TRBV5-1
CASSFEGRGTGELFF
>TRBJ1-5|TRBV5-5
CASSLAGTGNQPQHF
>TRBJ1-2|TRBV7-3
CASSLTAGTGYTF
>TRBJ2-6|TRBV4-3
CASSQATGQVFSGANVLTF
>TRBJ1-3|TRBV29-1
CSVEEGYTIYF
>TRBJ2-7|TRBV7-8
CASSPGRNNEQYF
>TRBJ1-5|TRBV7-2
CASSYRGNQPQHF
>TRBJ2-7|TRBV2
CASSDGNYEQYF
>TRBJ2-5|TRBV2
CASSVRTQETQYF
>TRBJ1-2|TRBV4-3
CASSQDNRGQEGYTF
>TRBJ1-6|TRBV5-1
CASSRGQEGNSPLHF
>TRBJ1-3|TRBV28
CASRQSSGRLGNTIYF
>TRBJ1-2|TRBV18
CASSQRGRGLLGANYGYTF
>TRBJ1-5|TRBV6-8
CASSYVDKRRSNQPQHF
>TRBJ2-4|TRBV18
CASSPPVLAKNIQYF
>TRBJ1-3|TRBV19
CASSIVGRNGNTIYF
>TRBJ2-2|TRBV13
CASSTRPGFAGELFF
>TRBJ1-5|TRBV6-6
CASGGVRYSNQPQHF
>TRBJ1-2|TRBV19
CASSPDRDPRHYGYTF